Listed here is a single TCR beta chain. The data derive from a study of T cell repertoires in aging, cancer and after chemotherapy. A mixed TRB-A/B primer pool amplified rearranged TRB by multiplex touch-down PCR. Each CDR3 protein gets one entry after TCRdb re-called the multiplex PCR reads with MiXCR. The sample has thousands of distinct CDR3 sequences; roughly 24% are singletons. TCR beta rearrangements were amplified from peripheral blood genomic DNA. The germline CDR1 and CDR2 sequences are SGHTA and FQGTGA. This CDR3 is built from 16 residues. V lost 5 bases to trimming and J lost 6 bases; unmatched junction nucleotides: 5.

Source material: blood. The receptor's source is a human donor in good health. The chain carries TRBV7-3 and TRBJ2-2; 14 bases are a match to TRBD2. CDR3 protein: CASSPMTSGGAGELFF. In DNA, the CDR3 is TGTGCCAGCAGCCCTATGACTAGCGGGGGGGCCGGGGAGCTGTTTTTT.